This T cell receptor (beta chain) comes out of a study of breast tumors, draining lymph nodes, adjacent tissues. TCRdb reprocessed the multiplex PCR reads via MiXCR and lists one record per CDR3 protein. This sample has 150,000 to 200,000 distinct CDR3 sequences, with around a third found just once. Germline V gene data show CDR1 as SGHDN and CDR2 as FVKESK. The CDR3 loop spans 19 amino acids. Points from the study as a whole: That most tumor T cells come from lymph nodes remained unproven. Tumor and nontumor repertoires were significantly more similar in luminal-like than in basal-like breast cancer.

Axillary draining lymph nodes of breast cancer patients supplied the node samples. In the case of this clonotype: The target antigen is unknown. Since a much larger clone is just one base distant, this may be a read error.

The sample consisted of axillary lymph node tissue. The V and J genes are TRBV14 and TRBJ2-1, with TRBD1 identical over 9 bases. This clonotype originated in a female donor with breast cancer. Some clones in this sample may be carry-over from other donors' samples. CDR3 in DNA: TGTGCCAGCAGCCAATCCGGACAGGGGTCCTGGGGCTCCTACAATGGGCAGTTCTTC. Encoded protein: CASSQSGQGSWGSYNGQFF.